The TCR beta chain described here comes from a study of T cells in Graves' hyperthyroidism and ophthalmopathy. Germline V gene lookup returns CDR1 SNHLY and CDR2 FYNNEI. Trimming removed 7 bases from V and 3 bases from J; junction bases left unmatched: 7. CDR3 length equals 15 residues. What was amplified from RNA transcripts were TCR beta CDR3 regions. The HTBI primer set drove a first-round RT-PCR of the TCR CDR3. TCRdb called the multiplex PCR reads again in MiXCR, with one record for every CDR3 protein. This table holds hundreds of thousands of distinct CDR3 sequences, 12% to 15% found once. The study based diagnoses on clinical symptoms, serum thyroxine and TRAb, thyroid ultrasound and orbital computed tomography.

The source of this sequence is a woman aged 18-29 years with Graves' hyperthyroidism. Specimen: blood. V is TRBV2 and J is TRBJ2-1, with 9 nucleotides matching TRBD1. The CDR3 loop is CASTLDRGYYNEQFF. CDR3 nucleotide sequence: TGTGCCAGCACCTTGGACAGGGGATACTACAATGAGCAGTTCTTC.